This is a list of T cell receptor beta chains from one sample in a study of cytomegalovirus exposure and HLA in healthy donors. Assay: immunoSEQ multiplex PCR; the TCRdb copy retains only in-frame clones and omits some. This table has about 100,000 clones, roughly 82% appearing once. The sample consisted of PBMCs. These receptors were taken from a man aged 50 to 60 in good health and CMV-seronegative. Each CDR3 is given with its conserved first and last residue. D genes are given only for firm matches. Clone size is not always given. Where it is, it says once, few, many or a class for expanded clones.

CDR3 protein | CDR3 DNA | D gene | J gene | CDR3 length | clone size | V gene
CASSFSSYEQYF | TGTGCCAGCAGCTTTAGCTCCTACGAGCAGTACTTC | . | TRBJ2-7 | 12 | . | TRBV7-9
CASSLSSGMIHEQYF | TGTGCCAGCAGTTTATCTAGCGGGATGATCCACGAGCAGTACTTC | TRBD2 | TRBJ2-7 | 15 | . | TRBV27
CASSFRDNHQPQHF | TGTGCCAGTAGTTTCCGGGACAATCATCAGCCCCAGCATTTT | . | TRBJ1-5 | 14 | . | TRBV19
CASRLQTGGNQPQHF | TGTGCCAGCAGACTTCAAACAGGGGGCAATCAGCCCCAGCATTTT | TRBD1 | TRBJ1-5 | 15 | . | TRBV6-1
CASSTRVTGGQSYEQYF | TGTGCCAGCAGCACTAGGGTAACAGGGGGCCAATCCTACGAGCAGTACTTC | TRBD1 | TRBJ2-7 | 17 | . | TRBV7-8
CASSSNRDRYNEQFF | TGTGCCAGCAGCTCTAACCGGGACAGATACAATGAGCAGTTCTTC | TRBD1 | TRBJ2-1 | 15 | . | TRBV11-3
CASSPRQANYNEQFF | TGTGCCAGCTCACCCCGACAAGCTAACTACAATGAGCAGTTCTTC | . | TRBJ2-1 | 15 | . | TRBV18
CASSLGAGPSNEQFF | TGTGCCAGCAGCTTGGGAGCTGGGCCTTCCAATGAGCAGTTCTTC | . | TRBJ2-1 | 15 | . | TRBV5-5
CASSLETYEQYF | TGTGCCAGCAGCTTGGAGACCTACGAGCAGTACTTC | . | TRBJ2-7 | 12 | . | TRBV7-8
CASSSRSGHDTQYF | TGTGCCAGCAGTTCCCGCTCAGGGCACGATACGCAGTATTTT | . | TRBJ2-3 | 14 | . | TRBV6-4
CASSLGLAGDYEQYF | TGTGCCAGCAGCCTAGGACTAGCGGGGGATTACGAGCAGTACTTC | TRBD2 | TRBJ2-7 | 15 | . | TRBV9
CASSFPGVGTGELFF | TGTGCCAGCAGCTTCCCGGGAGTGGGCACCGGGGAGCTGTTTTTT | . | TRBJ2-2 | 15 | . | TRBV7-8
CASSQDPVSTGELFF | TGTGCCAGCAGCCAAGATCCGGTTTCTACCGGGGAGCTGTTTTTT | . | TRBJ2-2 | 15 | . | TRBV14
CASLNEQDYGYTF | TGTGCCAGCCTTAATGAACAGGACTATGGCTACACCTTC | . | TRBJ1-2 | 13 | . | TRBV6-5
CASSQEPGSIDTQYF | TGCGCCAGCAGCCAAGAACCCGGGAGTATCGATACGCAGTATTTT | . | TRBJ2-3 | 15 | . | TRBV4-3
CASSITSGGHNEQFF | TGTGCCAGCAGCATCACTAGCGGGGGTCACAATGAGCAGTTCTTC | TRBD2 | TRBJ2-1 | 15 | . | TRBV2
CASSLGGGRQETQYF | TGTGCCAGCAGCTTAGGCGGGGGGAGGCAAGAGACCCAGTACTTC | TRBD2 | TRBJ2-5 | 15 | once | TRBV7-3
CASSLRRQDTEAFF | TGCGCCAGCAGCCTTCGTAGACAGGACACTGAAGCTTTCTTT | . | TRBJ1-1 | 14 | . | TRBV4-1
CASSPRISGNTIYF | TGCGCCAGCAGCCCCAGGATCTCTGGAAACACCATATATTTT | . | TRBJ1-3 | 14 | . | TRBV5-1
CASSHEAGKTTHSYEQYF | TGTGCCAGCAGCCATGAGGCAGGGAAGACCACCCACTCCTACGAGCAGTACTTC | . | TRBJ2-7 | 18 | . | TRBV5-6
CASRPGATESGTETQYF | TGCGCCAGCCGACCGGGTGCCACCGAGAGTGGTACGGAGACCCAGTACTTC | . | TRBJ2-5 | 17 | few | TRBV5-1
CASSLSGGTGFYEQYF | TGTGCCAGCAGTTTATCCGGTGGGACAGGCTTCTACGAGCAGTACTTC | TRBD1 | TRBJ2-7 | 16 | . | TRBV6-5
CASSQDTGRGETQYF | TGCGCCAGCAGCCAAGATACGGGGCGGGGGGAGACCCAGTACTTC | TRBD2 | TRBJ2-5 | 15 | . | TRBV4-1
CASRGQGFQPQHF | TGTGCCAGCAGGGGCCAGGGCTTTCAGCCCCAGCATTTT | . | TRBJ1-5 | 13 | . | TRBV28
CASSARQGSYNEQFF | TGCGCCAGCAGCGCAAGGCAGGGGTCCTACAATGAGCAGTTCTTC | . | TRBJ2-1 | 15 | . | TRBV10-1
CAWRILDTEAFF | TGTGCCTGGAGAATCTTAGACACTGAAGCTTTCTTT | . | TRBJ1-1 | 12 | . | TRBV30
CASSRRDSMDEQYF | TGTGCCAGCAGCCGCCGGGACAGTATGGACGAGCAGTACTTC | TRBD1 | TRBJ2-7 | 14 | . | TRBV11-3
CSSVPQRLNTEAFF | TGCAGCTCGGTCCCCCAGCGGCTGAACACTGAAGCTTTCTTT | . | TRBJ1-1 | 14 | once | TRBV29-1
CASSRGGRNEQFF | TGCGCCAGCAGCCGGGGAGGCAGGAATGAGCAGTTCTTC | . | TRBJ2-1 | 13 | . | TRBV5-1
CAWSRRGGYNEQFF | TGTGCCTGGAGTCGGCGGGGGGGGTACAATGAGCAGTTCTTC | TRBD2 | TRBJ2-1 | 14 | . | TRBV30
CASSPGTSGTYNEQFF | TGTGCCAGCAGTCCGGGGACTAGCGGGACATACAATGAGCAGTTCTTC | TRBD2 | TRBJ2-1 | 16 | few | TRBV11-3
CASTGRGTNEKLFF | TGTGCCAGCACAGGTCGGGGGACTAATGAAAAACTGTTTTTT | . | TRBJ1-4 | 14 | . | TRBV19
CASIGQGLNTEAFF | TGTGCCAGTATTGGACAGGGGCTGAACACTGAAGCTTTCTTT | TRBD1 | TRBJ1-1 | 14 | . | TRBV7-6
CASRPGQGNQPQHF | TGCGCCAGCAGACCCGGACAGGGCAATCAGCCCCAGCATTTT | TRBD1 | TRBJ1-5 | 14 | . | TRBV10-1
CASSYGGGTEAFF | TGTGCCAGCAGTTATGGGGGAGGAACTGAAGCTTTCTTT | . | TRBJ1-1 | 13 | . | TRBV6-5
CASSKDREETQYF | TGTGCCAGCAGCAAGGACAGGGAAGAGACCCAGTACTTC | TRBD1 | TRBJ2-5 | 13 | . | TRBV7-6
CASSLLAGAGYEQYF | TGTGCCAGCAGCTTACTAGCGGGGGCCGGCTACGAGCAGTACTTC | TRBD2 | TRBJ2-7 | 15 | . | TRBV6-1
CASSSPGLALYEQFF | TGTGCCAGCAGCTCGCCGGGACTAGCTCTGTATGAGCAGTTCTTC | TRBD2 | TRBJ2-1 | 15 | . | TRBV7-2
CASSLAGQGRNTIYF | TGCGCCAGCAGCTTGGCCGGACAGGGAAGAAACACCATATATTTT | TRBD1 | TRBJ1-3 | 15 | . | TRBV5-1
CAISSGANVLTF | TGTGCCATTTCGTCTGGGGCCAACGTCCTGACTTTC | . | TRBJ2-6 | 12 | few | TRBV25-1
CASSAERAGSTGELFF | TGTGCCAGCAGCGCAGAGCGAGCGGGGAGCACCGGGGAGCTGTTTTTT | TRBD2 | TRBJ2-2 | 16 | . | TRBV11-3
CASPTDRYTGELFF | TGTGCCAGCCCGACGGACAGATACACCGGGGAGCTGTTTTTT | . | TRBJ2-2 | 14 | few | TRBV7-9
CASRGRSAGGRGITDTQYF | TGTGCCAGCAGAGGACGGAGCGCGGGGGGGCGGGGGATCACAGATACGCAGTATTTT | TRBD2 | TRBJ2-3 | 19 | few | TRBV28
CASSFQEAREQYF | TGTGCCAGCAGCTTTCAGGAAGCCCGCGAGCAGTACTTC | . | TRBJ2-7 | 13 | . | TRBV7-6
CASHWGGEANEKLFF | TGTGCCAGCCATTGGGGAGGGGAAGCTAATGAAAAACTGTTTTTT | . | TRBJ1-4 | 15 | . | TRBV6-1
CASGSRITEAFF | TGTGCCAGCGGTTCGCGGATCACTGAAGCTTTCTTT | . | TRBJ1-1 | 12 | few | TRBV25-1
CASSSGVPPYEQYF | TGTGCCAGCAGTTCCGGGGTGCCCCCCTACGAGCAGTACTTC | . | TRBJ2-7 | 14 | . | TRBV28
CASSEGGQIYNEQFF | TGTGCCAGCAGTGAAGGAGGACAGATCTACAATGAGCAGTTCTTC | . | TRBJ2-1 | 15 | . | TRBV6-1
CASSTRDLIYGYTF | TGTGCCAGCAGTACCCGGGACTTAATCTATGGCTACACCTTC | . | TRBJ1-2 | 14 | few | TRBV6-5